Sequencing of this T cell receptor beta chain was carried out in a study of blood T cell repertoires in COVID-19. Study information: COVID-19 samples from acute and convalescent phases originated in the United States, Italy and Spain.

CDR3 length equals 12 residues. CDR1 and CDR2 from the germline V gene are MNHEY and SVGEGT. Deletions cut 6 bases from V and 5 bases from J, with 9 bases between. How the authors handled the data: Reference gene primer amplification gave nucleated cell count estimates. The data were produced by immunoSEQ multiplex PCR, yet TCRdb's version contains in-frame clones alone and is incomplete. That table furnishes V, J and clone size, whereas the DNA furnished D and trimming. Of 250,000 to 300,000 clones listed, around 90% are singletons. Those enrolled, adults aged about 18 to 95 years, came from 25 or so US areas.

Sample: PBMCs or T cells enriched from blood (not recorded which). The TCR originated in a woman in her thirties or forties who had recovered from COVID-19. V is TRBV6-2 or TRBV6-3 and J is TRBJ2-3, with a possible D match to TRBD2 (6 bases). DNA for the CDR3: TGTGCCAGCAGCATTAGCGGAGATACGCAGTATTTT. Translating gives CASSISGDTQYF.